This record concerns one TCR beta chain sequence. The CDR3 is 15 residues long. Per germline, CDR1 LGHDT and CDR2 YNNKEL (reference sequence). With V trimmed by 1 base and J by 1 base, 3 bases remained unmatched. The method was immunoSEQ multiplex PCR; TCRdb's version includes in-frame clones alone and lacks a portion of them. Among 95,000 to 120,000 clones listed, about 80% were seen once. This sample is drawn from a study of control samples from healthy donors and cancer patients. The sequencing input was blood. The V call is TRBV3-1 (or the pseudogene TRBV3-2), the J call TRBJ1-1, with 7 bases matching TRBD1. This TCR was recovered from a man younger than 35 in good health. The CDR3 here is CASSQGDRANTEAFF. The DNA of the CDR3 is TGTGCCAGCAGCCAAGGCGACAGGGCGAACACTGAAGCTTTCTTT.